The sequence of this TCR beta chain was determined in a study of CD8+ T cells in alopecia areata. Study findings and constraints: Against the mouse data, patients shared TCRs less clearly, possibly for HLA reasons.

Germline lookup yields CDR1 MGHDK and CDR2 SYGVNS. CDR3 length equals 13 residues. V dropped 3 bases and J dropped 5 bases, with 10 bases sitting between them. About this clone itself: Its antigen is unknown.

Treatment described: oral pan-JAK inhibitor, 5-10 mg twice daily. Extraction of RNA preceded its reverse transcription into cDNA, which served as the sequencing template. Generated by immunoSEQ multiplex PCR, the TCRdb table keeps only in-frame clones and is missing some. The data contain tens of thousands of clones, around 46% of them seen just once; the ten biggest clones take up around 21%. This material consisted of CD8+ T cells sorted from blood, taken around week 36, from a patient treated with tofacitinib. The chain is built from TRBV25-1 and TRBJ2-5, with D maybe TRBD1 (6 bases). The sequence was obtained from a human donor with alopecia areata. CDR3 residues: CASSEGALETQYF. CDR3 coding DNA: TGTGCCAGCAGTGAGGGGGCGCTTGAGACCCAGTACTTC.